This T cell receptor (beta chain) derives from a study of spatial heterogeneity in lung cancer. Study-level background: Sequencing of follow-up PBMC samples took place when they were available, at a median of about two years after resection.

Time point: blood at routine non-recurrence follow-up after resection. Unsorted whole RNA from tumor, nontumor lung or frozen PBMC underwent sequencing. The CDR3 extends over 15 amino acids. CDR1 and CDR2 (germline): SGDLS, YYNGEE. J was trimmed by 7 bases and V by 0 bases; bases with no gene match: 4. Every TCR cDNA molecule bore a unique molecular identifier. TCRdb processed the 5' RACE reads anew with MiXCR; each CDR3 protein has one entry. The sample has about 120,000 distinct CDR3 sequences, over 9% seen once. A word on this clonotype: Its specificity is not known.

Study observations and caveats: Tumor TCRs that were ubiquitous and expanded showed up in blood more at resection than follow-up.

The receptor was derived from a male donor with early-stage non-small cell lung cancer. The V call is TRBV9, the J call TRBJ1-4, with TRBD1 identical over 9 bases. This sample comprised PBMCs, obtained at follow-up. This chain's CDR3 is CASSVEGTGFEKLFF. In DNA form, the CDR3 reads TGTGCCAGCAGCGTAGAGGGGACAGGGTTTGAAAAACTGTTTTTT.